The entry below gives a single T cell receptor beta chain sequence along with its context. MiXCR, applied by TCRdb to the RT-PCR reads, yields one record per CDR3 protein. The table lists hundreds of thousands of distinct CDR3 sequences, over 9% of them singletons, with 9.5% to 12% in the top ten. These data belong to a study of response to subunit inactivated influenza vaccine. This sample was also put to use in a study of T cells expressing NK-cell markers. This second report adds: It was by 5'RACE template switching with UMIs that TCR beta cDNA was made.

This TCR was sampled from a man in his fifties or sixties who received an inactivated influenza vaccine. The material sequenced was PBMCs from blood, taken on the day of vaccination.

This chain's CDR3 is CASNLAGGLTGELFF. For the CDR3, the DNA is TGTGCCAGCAACCTAGCGGGGGGTCTCACCGGGGAGCTGTTTTTT. This chain uses TRBV12-3 or TRBV12-4 with TRBJ2-2; 11 nucleotides align to TRBD2. V lost 7 bases and J lost 4; bases outside the gene matches: 5. CDR3 size: 15 residues.